This entry concerns a single T cell receptor beta chain. V lost 3 bases, J lost 5 bases, and 3 bases stayed unmatched. This CDR3 is built from 14 residues. CDR1 and CDR2 from the germline V gene are SGHRS and YFSETQ. Profiling relied on immunoSEQ multiplex PCR, and the TCRdb table lists in-frame clones only, not all of them. This table holds hundreds of thousands of clones, around 82% found once. The record originates from a study of blood T cell repertoires in COVID-19. Study background: Sources were T cells, B-cell-depleted T cells, or PBMCs; the material itself was cDNA or gDNA.

The sequenced sample was peripheral blood. The gene calls are TRBV5-1 and TRBJ1-5, with 9 bases that match TRBD1. This sequence was found in a woman aged 70-85 years with acute or convalescent COVID-19. CDR3 sequence (DNA): TGCGCCAGCAGCTGGGGACAGGGCGATCAGCCCCAGCATTTT. This codes for CASSWGQGDQPQHF.